The rows below give T cell receptor beta chains drawn from one sample of a study of patients and donors after allogeneic stem cell transplantation. Via MiXCR, TCRdb re-called the RT-PCR reads, giving one row per CDR3 protein. The table includes 200,000 to 250,000 distinct CDR3 sequences, about 14% detected once. The sequenced sample was blood, either unsorted or a sorted T cell fraction (not recorded which). These receptors all come from a human donor who was either an allogeneic HSCT recipient or a stem cell or donor lymphocyte infusion donor (not recorded which). It is not recorded whose cells these are; they may come from a transplant donor. Both conserved end residues are trimmed from each CDR3. Each record gives: V gene, clone size, D gene, CDR3 protein. A D gene is named only where the DNA matches it firmly. Some rows have no size entry. The others give once, few or many, or a class for an expanded clone.

V: TRBV7-9; size: few; D: .; CDR3: ASSSRTGGQETQY
V: TRBV4-1; size: .; D: TRBD1; CDR3: ASSQQDRRTDTQY
V: TRBV12-3/TRBV12-4; size: .; D: .; CDR3: ASSLFGASYEQY
V: TRBV20-1; size: few; D: .; CDR3: SAPSWGYNYGYT
V: TRBV5-5; size: few; D: .; CDR3: ASSQLQGLATEAF
V: TRBV6-1; size: .; D: .; CDR3: ASSRGTNTGSPLR
V: TRBV6-5; size: .; D: .; CDR3: ASSYDLGNTIY
V: TRBV20-1; size: few; D: TRBD1; CDR3: SATDPQGRHTEAF
V: TRBV3-1; size: .; D: TRBD2; CDR3: ASSPLSGGGEQY
V: TRBV11-2; size: few; D: TRBD2; CDR3: ASSLDPGQPAGGRGTDTQY
V: TRBV7-9; size: .; D: .; CDR3: ASSLEGGGGKNIQY
V: TRBV20-1; size: .; D: .; CDR3: SAREEPTGTIY
V: TRBV6-1; size: .; D: .; CDR3: ASSNAGPGAEQPQH
V: TRBV4-2; size: few; D: .; CDR3: ASSQDPDNEQF
V: TRBV20-1; size: few; D: TRBD2; CDR3: SARDSAGGFNEQF
V: TRBV6-5; size: .; D: TRBD1; CDR3: ASSYGPGTVNNEQF
V: TRBV18; size: many; D: .; CDR3: ASSNSNQPQH
V: TRBV7-9; size: .; D: .; CDR3: ASSPGSNRNTGELF
V: TRBV5-1; size: many; D: .; CDR3: ASRRRTEQF
V: TRBV21-1; size: few; D: .; CDR3: ASSKWGVTEKLF
V: TRBV7-2; size: .; D: TRBD1; CDR3: ASSFDRGAF
V: TRBV6-1; size: few; D: .; CDR3: ASSGGVIGEKLF
V: TRBV21-1; size: .; D: .; CDR3: ASSVFQGVYEQF
V: TRBV19; size: .; D: TRBD2; CDR3: ASSSGLAGDRTDTQY
V: TRBV6-1; size: many; D: TRBD2; CDR3: ASTRLAGNTGELF
V: TRBV30; size: few; D: .; CDR3: AWSTHGGPQF
V: TRBV20-1; size: .; D: .; CDR3: SARDILRPLETQY
V: TRBV5-1; size: few; D: TRBD2; CDR3: ASSSLSGGAGRITGELF
V: TRBV9; size: .; D: TRBD1; CDR3: ASSSQGASAKNIQY
V: TRBV7-9; size: .; D: TRBD1; CDR3: ASSTRQGKEEKLF
V: TRBV20-1; size: many; D: TRBD2; CDR3: SGSSGRRETQY
V: TRBV18; size: many; D: TRBD1; CDR3: ASSPVQGPSYEQY
V: TRBV20-1; size: many; D: TRBD2; CDR3: SARWTSGGRDTQY
V: TRBV25-1; size: .; D: TRBD1; CDR3: ASSDPGTAYYEQY
V: TRBV5-6; size: once; D: TRBD1; CDR3: ASSIGTGLGEQF
V: TRBV5-6; size: .; D: TRBD1; CDR3: ASSLTGSVPQH
V: TRBV9; size: few; D: .; CDR3: ASSVRWDTGELF
V: TRBV12-3/TRBV12-4; size: .; D: .; CDR3: ASSQDHWTGELF
V: TRBV5-1; size: few; D: .; CDR3: ASSAGGPMADTQY
V: TRBV27; size: .; D: TRBD1; CDR3: ASSRIGTGDQPQH
V: TRBV5-6; size: few; D: .; CDR3: ASSISGFEDSGNTIY
V: TRBV5-1; size: many; D: .; CDR3: ASSLEADTDTQY
V: TRBV3-1; size: once; D: .; CDR3: ASSPRAGFNEQY
V: TRBV6-1; size: .; D: .; CDR3: ASSEGGGGAQNSNQPQH
V: TRBV12-3/TRBV12-4; size: few; D: .; CDR3: ASSPRGGGDTEAF
V: TRBV6-1; size: .; D: TRBD2; CDR3: ASSGGTSGAGEQY
V: TRBV30; size: .; D: .; CDR3: AWTQDYYGYT
V: TRBV6-1; size: .; D: .; CDR3: ASSRAGTEGHNEQF
V: TRBV9; size: .; D: TRBD2; CDR3: ASSVISGNTDTQY
V: TRBV20-1; size: many; D: .; CDR3: SARSGSSTDTQY
V: TRBV30; size: many; D: TRBD1; CDR3: ASPGQGNTEAF
V: TRBV5-1; size: .; D: .; CDR3: ANSSGNRASEAF
V: TRBV6-1; size: few; D: TRBD1; CDR3: ASTAGTGTQPQH
V: TRBV18; size: many; D: .; CDR3: ASSPRIWQGYT